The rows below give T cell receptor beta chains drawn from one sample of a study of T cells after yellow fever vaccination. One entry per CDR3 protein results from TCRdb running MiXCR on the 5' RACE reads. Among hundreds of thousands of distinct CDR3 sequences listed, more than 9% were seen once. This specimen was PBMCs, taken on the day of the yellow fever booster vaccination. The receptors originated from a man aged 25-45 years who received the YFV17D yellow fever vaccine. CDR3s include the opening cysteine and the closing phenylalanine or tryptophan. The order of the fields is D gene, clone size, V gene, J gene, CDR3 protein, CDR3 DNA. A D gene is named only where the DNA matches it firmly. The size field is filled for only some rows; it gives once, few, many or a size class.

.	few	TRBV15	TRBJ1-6	CATSPTGRVPSSYNSPLHF	TGTGCCACCAGCCCGACAGGCCGCGTCCCGAGCTCCTATAATTCACCCCTCCACTTT
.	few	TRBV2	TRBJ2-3	CASTAGSTDTQYF	TGTGCCAGCACCGCGGGAAGCACAGATACGCAGTATTTT
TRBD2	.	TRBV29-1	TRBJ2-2	CSAASGRTGELFF	TGCAGCGCTGCTAGCGGCAGGACCGGGGAGCTGTTTTTT
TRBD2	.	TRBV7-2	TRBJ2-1	CASSPTSGSGNEQFF	TGTGCCAGCAGCCCAACTAGCGGGAGTGGTAATGAGCAGTTCTTC
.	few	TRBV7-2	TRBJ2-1	CASSLLETKQFF	TGTGCCAGCAGCTTGCTTGAGACTAAGCAGTTCTTC
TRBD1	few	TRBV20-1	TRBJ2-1	CSAELRDRVGGEQFF	TGCAGTGCCGAACTCCGGGACAGGGTTGGCGGTGAGCAGTTCTTC
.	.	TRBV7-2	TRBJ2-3	CASSIDPGPRRDTQYF	TGTGCCAGCAGCATAGACCCGGGCCCCAGAAGGGATACGCAGTATTTT
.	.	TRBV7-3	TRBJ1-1	CASSSSSANTEAFF	TGTGCCAGCAGCTCCTCATCCGCGAACACTGAAGCTTTCTTT
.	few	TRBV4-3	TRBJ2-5	CASSQDPQREETQYF	TGCGCCAGCAGCCAAGATCCCCAAAGGGAGGAGACCCAGTACTTC
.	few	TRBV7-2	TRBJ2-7	CASSLGVLGEQYF	TGTGCCAGCAGCTTAGGAGTGCTAGGCGAGCAGTACTTC